This TCR beta chain is from a study of cytomegalovirus exposure and HLA in healthy donors. With respect to this clone: Antigen specificity is unknown.

Whole-study findings and limits: A later analysis linked a missense variant in DCLRE1C to the trimming of TCR beta V and J genes. Analysis performed later found roughly 18,000 TCR beta sequences associated with HLA alleles at 0.05 false discovery rate.

13 Jbeta primers and 60 Vbeta primers were used for the PCR. Measured with immunoSEQ multiplex PCR; TCRdb has only the in-frame clones, and not every one. The sample comprises about 130,000 clones, about 76% of which are singletons, and 0.7% rests with the top ten. Germline lookup yields CDR1 SEHNR and CDR2 FQNEAQ (reference sequence). This CDR3 comprises 16 residues. Trimming took off 0 bases at V and 8 bases at J, with 16 bases between the two ends. This receptor was identified in a man between 18 and 35 years old in good health and CMV-seronegative. The sequencing sample was made of PBMCs. The chain links TRBV7-9 to TRBJ1-4; D unclear. The CDR3 loop reads CASSLAVGVFREKLFF. The CDR3, as DNA: TGTGCCAGCAGCTTAGCGGTGGGAGTGTTTAGGGAAAAACTGTTTTTT.